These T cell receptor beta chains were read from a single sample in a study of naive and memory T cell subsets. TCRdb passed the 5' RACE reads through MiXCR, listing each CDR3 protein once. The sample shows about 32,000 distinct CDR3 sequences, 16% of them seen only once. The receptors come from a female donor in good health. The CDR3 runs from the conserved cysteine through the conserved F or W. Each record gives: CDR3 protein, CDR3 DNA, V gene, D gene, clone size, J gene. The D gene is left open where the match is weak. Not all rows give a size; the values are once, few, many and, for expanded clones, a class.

cdr3_aa: CSATPTPNTEAFF
cdr3_nt: TGCAGCGCCACGCCCACCCCGAACACTGAAGCTTTCTTT
v_call: TRBV29-1
d_call: .
clone_size: medium-sized
j_call: TRBJ1-1

cdr3_aa: CSASTTGSGNTIYF
cdr3_nt: TGCAGTGCTAGTACAACAGGGTCCGGAAACACCATATATTTT
v_call: TRBV20-1
d_call: .
clone_size: many
j_call: TRBJ1-3

cdr3_aa: CSVDLATDTQYF
cdr3_nt: TGCAGCGTTGATCTTGCTACAGATACGCAGTATTTT
v_call: TRBV29-1
d_call: .
clone_size: many
j_call: TRBJ2-3

cdr3_aa: CASSGKNMGSYGYTF
cdr3_nt: TGTGCCAGCAGCGGAAAGAACATGGGGAGCTATGGCTACACCTTC
v_call: TRBV13
d_call: .
clone_size: few
j_call: TRBJ1-2

cdr3_aa: CSARTDRLNEKLFF
cdr3_nt: TGCAGTGCTAGGACGGACAGACTTAATGAAAAACTGTTTTTT
v_call: TRBV20-1
d_call: .
clone_size: .
j_call: TRBJ1-4

cdr3_aa: CASSIVGARETQYF
cdr3_nt: TGTGCCAGTAGTATCGTCGGGGCGCGAGAGACCCAGTACTTC
v_call: TRBV19
d_call: .
clone_size: many
j_call: TRBJ2-5

cdr3_aa: CASSLRTEGGYTF
cdr3_nt: TGTGCCAGCAGCCTACGGACGGAGGGTGGCTACACCTTC
v_call: TRBV3-1
d_call: .
clone_size: many
j_call: TRBJ1-2

cdr3_aa: CASSTRPVGTEAFF
cdr3_nt: TGTGCCAGTAGTACCCGACCGGTTGGCACTGAAGCTTTCTTT
v_call: TRBV19
d_call: .
clone_size: .
j_call: TRBJ1-1

cdr3_aa: CASRLGQNTEAFF
cdr3_nt: TGTGCCAGCAGGTTGGGACAGAACACTGAAGCTTTCTTT
v_call: TRBV12-3/TRBV12-4
d_call: .
clone_size: many
j_call: TRBJ1-1

cdr3_aa: CASSLYGVTLNNEQFF
cdr3_nt: TGTGCCAGCAGTTTATATGGGGTGACCCTTAACAATGAGCAGTTCTTC
v_call: TRBV27
d_call: .
clone_size: .
j_call: TRBJ2-1

cdr3_aa: CSVKEGTVQETQYF
cdr3_nt: TGCAGCGTAAAAGAAGGGACAGTCCAAGAGACCCAGTACTTC
v_call: TRBV29-1
d_call: TRBD1
clone_size: many
j_call: TRBJ2-5

cdr3_aa: CASSQDGYEQYF
cdr3_nt: TGTGCCAGCAGCCAAGATGGGTACGAGCAGTACTTC
v_call: TRBV3-1
d_call: .
clone_size: .
j_call: TRBJ2-7

cdr3_aa: CASLSGGAVTGELFF
cdr3_nt: TGTGCCAGCCTAAGCGGGGGGGCCGTCACCGGGGAGCTGTTTTTT
v_call: TRBV7-9
d_call: TRBD2
clone_size: .
j_call: TRBJ2-2

cdr3_aa: CASSTTQGARTGELFF
cdr3_nt: TGTGCCAGCAGTACCACACAGGGGGCTAGAACCGGGGAGCTGTTTTTT
v_call: TRBV6-4
d_call: TRBD1
clone_size: many
j_call: TRBJ2-2

cdr3_aa: CASSPGTVKYEQYF
cdr3_nt: TGTGCCAGCAGCCCCGGGACAGTCAAGTACGAGCAGTACTTC
v_call: TRBV12-3/TRBV12-4
d_call: TRBD1
clone_size: few
j_call: TRBJ2-7

cdr3_aa: CASSYSGKGEQYF
cdr3_nt: TGTGCCAGCAGTTACTCCGGGAAGGGCGAGCAGTACTTC
v_call: TRBV6-5
d_call: .
clone_size: many
j_call: TRBJ2-7

cdr3_aa: CASSFAPGYGYTF
cdr3_nt: TGTGCCAGCAGCTTCGCCCCCGGCTATGGCTACACCTTC
v_call: TRBV7-9
d_call: .
clone_size: few
j_call: TRBJ1-2

cdr3_aa: CASSPWDSGSTDTQYF
cdr3_nt: TGCGCCAGCAGCCCTTGGGACAGCGGTAGCACAGATACGCAGTATTTT
v_call: TRBV5-1
d_call: TRBD1
clone_size: .
j_call: TRBJ2-3

cdr3_aa: CASSQDRGNGYTF
cdr3_nt: TGCGCCAGCAGCCAAGATAGGGGAAATGGCTACACCTTC
v_call: TRBV4-1
d_call: .
clone_size: .
j_call: TRBJ1-2

cdr3_aa: CASSLNRTRFQETQYF
cdr3_nt: TGTGCCAGCAGCTTAAATAGGACCCGGTTCCAAGAGACCCAGTACTTC
v_call: TRBV7-8
d_call: .
clone_size: medium-sized
j_call: TRBJ2-5

cdr3_aa: CASSEPAKNIQYF
cdr3_nt: TGCGCCAGCAGTGAACCTGCCAAAAACATTCAGTACTTC
v_call: TRBV10-1
d_call: .
clone_size: .
j_call: TRBJ2-4

cdr3_aa: CASSPDSPNTEAFF
cdr3_nt: TGTGCCAGCAGTCCGGACAGCCCTAACACTGAAGCTTTCTTT
v_call: TRBV27
d_call: .
clone_size: few
j_call: TRBJ1-1

cdr3_aa: CSATGRGGTDTQYF
cdr3_nt: TGCAGTGCTACAGGGAGGGGAGGTACAGATACGCAGTATTTT
v_call: TRBV20-1
d_call: TRBD2
clone_size: many
j_call: TRBJ2-3

cdr3_aa: CASSDGTGGNEQFF
cdr3_nt: TGTGCCAGCAGTGACGGGACAGGGGGCAATGAGCAGTTCTTC
v_call: TRBV6-4
d_call: TRBD1
clone_size: medium-sized
j_call: TRBJ2-1

cdr3_aa: CASSLSSGTYNEKLFF
cdr3_nt: TGTGCCAGCAGCTTGTCATCAGGGACCTATAATGAAAAACTGTTTTTT
v_call: TRBV13
d_call: .
clone_size: .
j_call: TRBJ1-4

cdr3_aa: CSVEDLDGSYEQYF
cdr3_nt: TGCAGCGTTGAAGATCTGGACGGATCCTACGAGCAGTACTTC
v_call: TRBV29-1
d_call: .
clone_size: many
j_call: TRBJ2-7

cdr3_aa: CSARGHTTYEQYF
cdr3_nt: TGCAGTGCTAGAGGGCACACCACCTACGAGCAGTACTTC
v_call: TRBV20-1
d_call: .
clone_size: few
j_call: TRBJ2-7

cdr3_aa: CSVDHLLAGGGDTQYF
cdr3_nt: TGCAGCGTTGACCACCTTCTAGCGGGGGGTGGTGATACGCAGTATTTT
v_call: TRBV29-1
d_call: TRBD2
clone_size: .
j_call: TRBJ2-3

cdr3_aa: CASCLYVNTEAFF
cdr3_nt: TGTGCCAGCTGTCTGTATGTGAACACTGAAGCTTTCTTT
v_call: TRBV6-5
d_call: .
clone_size: .
j_call: TRBJ1-1

cdr3_aa: CSVELGAGDTQYF
cdr3_nt: TGCAGCGTTGAATTGGGGGCCGGAGATACGCAGTATTTT
v_call: TRBV29-1
d_call: .
clone_size: many
j_call: TRBJ2-3

cdr3_aa: CASQGGAETQYF
cdr3_nt: TGTGCCAGCCAGGGGGGCGCGGAGACCCAGTACTTC
v_call: TRBV6-6
d_call: .
clone_size: .
j_call: TRBJ2-5

cdr3_aa: CASSYETNQPQHF
cdr3_nt: TGTGCCAGCAGTTACGAGACAAATCAGCCCCAGCATTTT
v_call: TRBV6-5
d_call: .
clone_size: many
j_call: TRBJ1-5

cdr3_aa: CASSRLNTEAFF
cdr3_nt: TGTGCCAGCAGCCGGTTAAACACTGAAGCTTTCTTT
v_call: TRBV4-2
d_call: .
clone_size: .
j_call: TRBJ1-1

cdr3_aa: CSVEDLGLAVQETQYF
cdr3_nt: TGCAGCGTTGAAGATCTAGGACTAGCGGTACAAGAGACCCAGTACTTC
v_call: TRBV29-1
d_call: TRBD2
clone_size: many
j_call: TRBJ2-5

cdr3_aa: CASSHPSANVLTF
cdr3_nt: TGTGCCAGCAGTCACCCGAGTGCCAACGTCCTGACTTTC
v_call: TRBV6-5
d_call: .
clone_size: many
j_call: TRBJ2-6

cdr3_aa: CASSSTGNNSPLHF
cdr3_nt: TGTGCCAGCAGCTCGACAGGGAATAATTCACCCCTCCACTTT
v_call: TRBV7-9
d_call: TRBD1
clone_size: many
j_call: TRBJ1-6

cdr3_aa: CASSFLGGVQPQHF
cdr3_nt: TGTGCCAGCAGTTTTTTAGGGGGAGTTCAGCCCCAGCATTTT
v_call: TRBV12-3/TRBV12-4
d_call: .
clone_size: once
j_call: TRBJ1-5

cdr3_aa: CASRDRDLDIQYF
cdr3_nt: TGTGCCAGTAGGGACAGGGATTTGGACATTCAGTACTTC
v_call: TRBV27
d_call: TRBD1
clone_size: .
j_call: TRBJ2-4

cdr3_aa: CASSPYRDSVNQPQHF
cdr3_nt: TGTGCCAGCAGTCCCTACCGGGACAGCGTCAATCAGCCCCAGCATTTT
v_call: TRBV6-5
d_call: TRBD1
clone_size: .
j_call: TRBJ1-5